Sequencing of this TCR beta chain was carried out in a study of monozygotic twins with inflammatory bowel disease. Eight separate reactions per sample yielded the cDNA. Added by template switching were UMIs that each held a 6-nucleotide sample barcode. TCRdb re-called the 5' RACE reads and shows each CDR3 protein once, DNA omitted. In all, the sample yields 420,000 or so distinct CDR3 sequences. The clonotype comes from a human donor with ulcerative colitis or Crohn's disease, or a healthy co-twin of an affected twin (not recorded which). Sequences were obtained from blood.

The CDR3 sequence: CASSRDRTIQYF. The V and J genes are TRBV12-3 or TRBV12-4 and TRBJ2-4; the TCRdb D gene call, TRBD1, has no DNA to confirm it. The length of the CDR3 is 12 residues.